The 12 T cell receptor beta chains given below trace back to one sample, sequenced in a study of blood T cell repertoires in COVID-19 (dated by TCRdb to 2019 to 2021). Receptors were amplified or captured by the immunoSEQ multiplex PCR assay. TCRdb took this table from immuneACCESS and kept in-frame rearrangements with V and J called. Such tables lack part of the clones; where checked against another copy, unresolved V genes explain under half of the gap, and the rest is unexplained. The sample data list roughly 200,000 clones, and 85% to 90% of these were observed just once. The biggest ten clones account for 15% to 20% of the sample. Sequencing was performed on peripheral blood. Receptor source: a person aged 65 to 85 with COVID-19, enrolled during active disease.

The rearrangement links TRBV7-2 to TRBJ2-2, with 7 bases that match TRBD2. CDR1 is SGHTA, CDR2 FQGNSA, per germline. CDR3 size: 15 residues. V trimming: 5 bases; J trimming: 1 base; junction bases outside the gene matches: 4. CDR3 sequence reads: CASSQRDWNTGELFF. The CDR3 DNA sequence: TGTGCCAGCAGCCAGCGGGACTGGAACACCGGGGAGCTGTTTTTT.

V gene TRBV7-2 combines with J gene TRBJ1-6; D is perhaps TRBD1 (6 bases). The CDR3 spans 15 residues. V gave up 0 bases and J gave up 6 bases, with 9 bases separating them. Germline lookup yields CDR1 SGHTA and CDR2 FQGNSA. The CDR3: CASSLADRSNSPLHF. As DNA, the CDR3 is TGTGCCAGCAGCTTAGCCGACAGGAGTAATTCACCCCTCCACTTT. Full variable domain (outside the CDR3, taken from reference TRBV7-2 and TRBJ1-6): GAGVSQSPSNKVTEKGKDVELRCDPISGHTALYWYRQSLGQGLEFLIYFQGNSAPDKSGLPSDRFSAERTGGSVSTLTIQRTQQEDSAVYLCASSLADRSNSPLHFGNGTRLTVT.

V usage is TRBV2 and J usage is TRBJ2-3, with a possible D match to TRBD2 (6 bases). The germline V gene encodes CDR1 SNHLY and CDR2 FYNNEI. The V gene lost 2 bases and the J gene lost 3 bases, with 12 bases spanning the gap. CDR3 length: 15 amino acids. The CDR3 reads CASSERSGGTDTQYF. The DNA of the CDR3 is TGTGCCAGCAGTGAACGTAGCGGTGGAACAGATACGCAGTATTTT.

In its sample, this clone was seen a few times. This sequence joins TRBV9 and TRBJ2-2; 12 nucleotides align to TRBD1. This CDR3 comprises 18 residues. The ends lost 4 bases at V and 5 bases at J; junction bases unmatched: 12. Germline CDR1 reads SGDLS; CDR2 reads YYNGEE. This chain's CDR3 is CASSPIPGGQGATGELFF. CDR3 DNA: TGTGCCAGCAGCCCAATTCCGGGGGGACAGGGGGCTACCGGGGAGCTGTTTTTT.

The J gene is TRBJ1-1, the V gene TRBV9; D is undetermined. Trimming cost V 4 bases and J 1 base, with 8 bases left between them. Germline V gene sequence: CDR1 SGDLS, CDR2 YYNGEE. The CDR3 is 13 amino acids. CDR3: CASSLSGNTEAFF. The CDR3 DNA sequence: TGTGCCAGCAGCTTATCCGGGAACACTGAAGCTTTCTTT.

The CDR3 DNA follows: TGTGCCAGCAGCCGGGACTTGGCCATCGATGAGCAGTTCTTC. This sequence encodes CASSRDLAIDEQFF. The V gene is TRBV3-1 (or the pseudogene TRBV3-2), the J gene TRBJ2-1; possible D gene TRBD2, 6 bases. The germline V gene encodes CDR1 LGHDT and CDR2 YNNKEL (reference sequence). V was cut by 4 bases and J by 8 bases, with 15 bases left in between. This CDR3 comprises 14 residues.

The chain is built from TRBV10-3 and TRBJ2-3; TRBD2 matches 11 bases. Germline-derived CDR1 and CDR2 are ENHRY and SYGVKD. CDR3 length: 15 residues. Trimming took 4 bases from V and 0 from J; bases not matched to a gene: 0. The CDR3, as DNA: TGTGCCATCAGTGGGACTAGCGGGAGCACAGATACGCAGTATTTT. Translating gives CAISGTSGSTDTQYF.

The chain uses TRBV21-1 and TRBJ1-6. TRBV21-1 corresponds to a pseudogene. The CDR3 contains 14 residues. The CDR3 is CASSIQTQNSPLHF. The CDR3 coding sequence is TGTGCCAGTAGTATCCAAACCCAAAATTCACCCCTCCACTTT.

The V gene is TRBV11-2, the J gene TRBJ2-7, with D possibly matching TRBD2 (6 bases). CDR3 length equals 14 residues. The V gene lost 3 bases and the J gene lost 0 bases, with 9 bases spanning the gap. Germline lookup yields CDR1 SGHAT and CDR2 FQNNGV. The CDR3 DNA is TGTGCCAGCAGCTTTGCGGGGAGCTCCTACGAGCAGTACTTC. As protein: CASSFAGSSYEQYF.

The genes are TRBV28 and TRBJ1-2; TRBD1 agrees at 7 bases. The CDR3 contains 14 residues. Germline lookup yields CDR1 MDHEN and CDR2 SYDVKM. The J segment lost 4 bases and the V segment lost 5 bases, leaving 7 bases of the junction unmatched. CDR3 in amino acids: CASSPRTGGYGYTF. The CDR3 DNA sequence: TGTGCCAGCAGTCCAAGGACAGGCGGCTATGGCTACACCTTC.

The table lists this clone with a count of one. The J gene is TRBJ2-7, the V gene TRBV27; D may be TRBD2 (6 bases). Germline CDR1 reads MNHEY; CDR2 reads SMNVEV (reference sequence). The CDR3 has 14 residues. Deletions cut 8 bases from V and 3 bases from J, with 17 bases between. The CDR3 DNA reads TGTGCCAGCGCGGTGGGGGGATTTCTCTACGAGCAGTACTTC. Translated, it gives CASAVGGFLYEQYF.

The chain has TRBV16 and TRBJ2-6; 10 bases fit TRBD1. Trimming cost V 3 bases and J 1 base; bases outside gene matches: 18. The CDR3 is 22 amino acids. Germline assignment: CDR1 KGHSY and CDR2 FQNENV. CDR3 protein: CASSQPRVRGQGVLSGANVLTF. The DNA for the CDR3 is TGTGCCAGCAGCCAGCCAAGAGTTAGAGGACAGGGGGTACTTTCTGGGGCCAACGTCCTGACTTTC.